Below are 3 T cell receptor beta chains sequenced from a single sample in a study of cytomegalovirus exposure and HLA in healthy donors. The PCR had 60 Vbeta and 13 Jbeta primers. The protocol was immunoSEQ multiplex PCR, while the TCRdb copy is restricted to in-frame clones and leaves out a portion. Among roughly 140,000 clones, over 75% were seen once, and the ten largest hold about 0.66%. The sequencing input was PBMCs. The receptors were sampled from a male donor in good health and CMV-seronegative.

This chain joins TRBV6-5 and TRBJ1-5, with a tentative D call TRBD1 (5 bases). Germline loops: CDR1 MNHEY, CDR2 SVGAGI. Between the trimmed V and J ends, which lost 5 bases and 0 bases, there was a span of 8 bases. The CDR3 extends over 14 amino acids. CDR3 protein: CASSPGGSNQPQHF. As DNA, the CDR3 is TGTGCCAGCAGTCCCGGGGGTAGCAATCAGCCCCAGCATTTT.

The genes are TRBV4-3 and TRBJ2-5; 9 bases are a match to TRBD2. The better agreement between TRBJ2-7 and the DNA end casts doubt on the J call. The CDR3 extends over 17 amino acids. Germline lookup yields CDR1 LGHNA and CDR2 YSLEER. The DNA for the CDR3 is TGCGCCAGCAGCCAAGATCTAGGGGCGGGAGGGTTCTACGAGCAGTACTTC. This encodes CASSQDLGAGGFYEQYF.

CDR3 bases: TGCAGCGTTGCTCGGGACGCCGGGGGTGGCTACACCTTC. This sequence encodes CSVARDAGGGYTF. This chain uses TRBV29-1 with TRBJ1-2, with TRBD1 as a possible D gene (5 bases). Trimming left V 4 bases short and J 7 bases short, with 16 bases between. The CDR3 is 13 amino acids. Germline CDR1 and CDR2: SQVTM and ANQGSEA.